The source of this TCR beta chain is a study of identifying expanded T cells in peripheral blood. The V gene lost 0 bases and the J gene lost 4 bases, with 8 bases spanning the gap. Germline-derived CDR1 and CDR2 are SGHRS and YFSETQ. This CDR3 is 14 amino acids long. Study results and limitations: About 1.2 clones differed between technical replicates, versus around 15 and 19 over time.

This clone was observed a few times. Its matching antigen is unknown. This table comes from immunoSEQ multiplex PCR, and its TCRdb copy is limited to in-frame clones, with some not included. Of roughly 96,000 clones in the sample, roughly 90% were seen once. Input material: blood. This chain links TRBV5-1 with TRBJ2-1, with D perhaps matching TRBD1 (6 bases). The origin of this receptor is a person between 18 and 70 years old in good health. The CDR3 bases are TGCGCCAGCAGCTTGGGACAGGTATACAATGAGCAGTTCTTC. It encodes CASSLGQVYNEQFF.